This section outlines one T cell receptor beta chain sequence together with its context. The antigen it binds to is not known. No base quality values were provided; no much bigger clone lies one nucleotide off. Unmatched junction bases come to 11, with V trimmed by 5 bases and J by 5 bases. Including cysteine and phenylalanine, the CDR3 has 15 amino acids. Of all the DNA, just the CDR3 is kept, 45 bases in frame from base 1. From the germline V gene, CDR1 is MNHEY and CDR2 is SVGEGT. The method behind the library was 5' RACE. TCRdb lists the instrument as Illumina HiSeq 2500. The second PCR ran for about 7 to 11 cycles and used a J-beta primer mix along with a sample-barcoded 5' primer. A unique molecular identifier was introduced onto each TCR beta cDNA molecule by a template-switch 5' adaptor carrying 12 random nucleotides. Each sample yielded at least 2.5 million CDR3-containing paired-end reads. All of the RNA was converted into first-strand cDNA using the Mint cDNA synthesis kit, with a TRBC-specific oligonucleotide serving as the primer. Following uracil-DNA glycosylase treatment, a first 18-cycle PCR with universal primers M1SS and BC2_uni_R was performed on all cDNA. In the source study's methods: Normalization of each sample was performed by random selection of 1 million high-quality reads, each carrying a distinct molecular identifier. Instead of being binned into consensus sequences, reads with shared molecular identifiers were discarded. CDR3 identification, clonotype clustering and error correction used MiTCR with a Q25 quality threshold and the strictest error-elimination algorithm. A nonparametric unseen species model with Euler transformation was used to estimate a lower bound on total TCR beta diversity. TCRdb took the public reads, trimmed them with fastp at Q25, ran MiXCR for clone calling and kept in-frame beta chains. Every entry covers one CDR3 protein and lists the most common genes and DNA from its rows. TCRdb's processing, not the authors', yielded these V and J calls. Recorded for this sample are about 620,000 distinct CDR3 sequences; under 25% of them occurred a single time. 3.5% to 4% of the sample is in the top ten clones.

The sample originates from a study of blood T cells in healthy people across ages (dated by TCRdb to between 2014 and 2016). Looking at the study overall: In model experiments, template switching captured roughly one uniquely barcoded TCR beta cDNA molecule for every two T cells. For two donors (one aged 18 to 29 and one aged 80 or older), the study analyzed two additional independent replicas of 1 million unique cDNA reads from the same blood draw. Donors of different ages were randomly distributed across sequencing lanes to avoid experimental bias. The donors were divided into four age groups: young (average approximately 17 years), middle-aged (approximately 42), aged (roughly 66) and long-lived (about 79). The study measured age-related changes in TCR beta repertoire diversity using deep sequencing normalized with unique cDNA molecular identifiers.

Study-wide conclusions, independent of this receptor: Conclusive comparison of naive and antigen-experienced compartments was prevented by the profiling of bulk unsorted PBMCs. Observed TCR beta diversity per million T cells fell roughly linearly with age, and a significant reduction was already apparent by age about 36. Because donor CMV infection status was unknown, age-related changes in expanded clonotypes were potentially confounded. Compared with the aged group, more naive CD4+ T cells, fewer expanded clones and increased TCR diversity were shown by the long-lived group, suggesting age selection. Estimates of total diversity based on one million sequenced T cells were regarded as lower bounds and as underestimates. The percentage of naive T cells measured by flow cytometry correlated strongly with observed TCR beta diversity.

Donors were 40 or so systemically healthy Caucasian individuals from Russia aged roughly 6 to 90 years. About 10 milliliters of peripheral blood were collected from each donor into EDTA-treated Vacutainer tubes. Ficoll-Paque density-gradient centrifugation was used to isolate PBMCs, with at least 6.5 million per sample. Total RNA was extracted from PBMCs with Trizol reagent, with at least 5.5 micrograms obtained per sample. The percentages of naive CD45RAhigh/CD27high T cells were determined by flow cytometry on a PBMC aliquot from every donor. The chain links TRBV6-2 or TRBV6-3 with TRBJ2-5, with TRBD2 identical over 7 junction bases. This TCR came from a man in his 70s in good health. The sample consisted of blood. The DNA sequence is given as TGTGCCAGCAGTCGTACCGTGACTAGCAAGGAGACCCAGTACTTC. Its protein product is CASSRTVTSKETQYF.